Detailed here is one T cell receptor (beta chain). What it recognizes is unknown. Trimming took off 4 bases at V and 4 bases at J, with 10 bases between the two ends. The germline CDR1 and CDR2 sequences are MDHEN and SYDVKM. This CDR3 comprises 13 residues. This sample is part of a study of cytomegalovirus exposure and HLA in healthy donors. Study conclusions and caveats: Judged likely to be a sequencing artifact was a cluster of highly shared sequence variants. Previous analysis showed most TCR beta V segments were productive about 87% or about 30% of the time. Overall, approximately 150 TCR beta chains were annotated as cytomegalovirus-associated. Later analysis identified a missense DCLRE1C variant that was linked to TCR beta V- and J-gene trimming.

The PCR employed 60 Vbeta primers together with 13 Jbeta primers. The method was immunoSEQ multiplex PCR; TCRdb's version includes in-frame clones alone and lacks a portion of them. The sample yields 250,000 to 350,000 clones, 86% seen once. The sequenced sample consisted of PBMCs. V and J are TRBV28 and TRBJ1-2; a possible D gene is TRBD1 (5 bases). The clonotype was recovered from a man aged 40-49 years in good health and CMV-seropositive. CDR3 residues: CASSSRDFYGYTF. The CDR3 bases are TGTGCCAGCAGTTCTCGGGACTTCTATGGCTACACCTTC.